This T cell receptor (beta chain) originates from a study of regulatory T cells in long-lasting Graves disease. The time point was: newly diagnosed GD, antithyroid drugs for less than 3 months. The TCR library was made from RNA that had been extracted from PBMCs in TRIzol. This CDR3 spans 15 amino acids. V was pared by 4 bases and J by 0 bases, with 11 bases between. From germline, CDR1 is SGHNT and CDR2 YYREEE (reference sequence). HTBI primers from iRepertoire and Arm-PCR of CDR3 regions yielded the TCR beta libraries. TCRdb called the multiplex PCR reads again in MiXCR, with one record for every CDR3 protein. In the table there are approximately 470,000 distinct CDR3 sequences, around 16% of which are singletons. The same data also went into a second study, on T cells in Graves' hyperthyroidism and ophthalmopathy. From that paper: Diagnosis of hyperthyroidism was new in patients aged 18 to 65, and its duration was under 2 months. Most thyroid clonotypes that were expanded above 0.001 also turned up in blood.

The receptor comes from a man between 35 and 55 years old with Graves disease. The chain joins TRBV5-4 to TRBJ2-1, with no clear D. The sample consisted of peripheral blood mononuclear cells (PBMCs), taken at new diagnosis, from a patient treated with antithyroid drugs. In DNA form, the CDR3 reads TGTGCCAGCAGCCTCACATCCTTCTCCTACAATGAGCAGTTCTTC. Translating it yields CASSLTSFSYNEQFF.